This T cell receptor beta chain was identified during a study of cytomegalovirus exposure and HLA in healthy donors. Study results and caveats: Later on, an analysis found that several of the most significant clusters appeared to be linked to common viral pathogens, which included parvovirus B19.

Amplification used 60 Vbeta primers and 13 Jbeta primers. The data were produced by immunoSEQ multiplex PCR, yet TCRdb's version contains in-frame clones alone and is incomplete. The sample has 160,000 or so clones; 60% to 85% are singletons. The J segment lost 0 bases and the V segment lost 5 bases, leaving 3 bases of the junction unmatched. Germline V gives CDR1 WSHSY, CDR2 SAAADI. The CDR3 is 16 residues long. At the time of sampling, donors were nominally healthy, though unrecorded immune exposures were likely. Worth noting for this clone: Its target is unknown.

This clonotype was obtained from a man aged 45-65 years in good health and CMV-seropositive. The chain has TRBV10-2 and TRBJ1-6; TRBD1 agrees at 8 bases. The sequencing input was PBMCs. The CDR3 region has the DNA TGCGCCAGCAGTAGACAGGGGAGCTCCTATAATTCACCCCTCCACTTT. Translation: CASSRQGSSYNSPLHF.